This T cell receptor (beta chain) originates from a study of early T cells in non-severe SARS-CoV-2 infection. TCRdb re-called the 5' RACE reads through MiXCR, storing one row per CDR3 protein. The profile shows approximately 69,000 distinct CDR3 sequences, 11% of them singletons. This CDR3 has 14 amino acids. Germline CDR1 is DFQATT and CDR2 is SNEGSKA (reference sequence). V shed 5 bases and J shed 3 bases, with 16 bases lying between them. As for this clonotype: A much larger clone is a single base away; this may be a read error.

The TCR comes from an adult who was a healthcare worker with PCR-confirmed SARS-CoV-2 infection or an uninfected control (not recorded which). The chain joins TRBV20-1 to TRBJ1-1; D possibly corresponds to TRBD1 (6 bases). Sequences were derived from whole blood, sampled at baseline. The CDR3 is CSAYREKTHTEAFF. The DNA of the CDR3 is TGCAGTGCTTACAGGGAAAAAACGCACACTGAAGCTTTCTTT.